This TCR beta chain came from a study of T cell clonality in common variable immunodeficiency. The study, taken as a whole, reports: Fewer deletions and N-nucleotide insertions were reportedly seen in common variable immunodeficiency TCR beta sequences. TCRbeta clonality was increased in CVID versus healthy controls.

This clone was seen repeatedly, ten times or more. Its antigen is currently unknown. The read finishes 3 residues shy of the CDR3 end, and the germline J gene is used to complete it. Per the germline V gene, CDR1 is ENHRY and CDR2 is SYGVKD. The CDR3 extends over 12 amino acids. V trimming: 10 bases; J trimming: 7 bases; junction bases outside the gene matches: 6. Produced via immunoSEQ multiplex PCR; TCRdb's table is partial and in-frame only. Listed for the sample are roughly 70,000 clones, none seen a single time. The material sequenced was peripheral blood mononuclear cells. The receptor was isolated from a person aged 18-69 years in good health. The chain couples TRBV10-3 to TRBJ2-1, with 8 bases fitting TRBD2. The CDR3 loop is CATRGVRNEQFF. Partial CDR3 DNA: TGTGCCACGCGGGGGGTTCGGAATGAG.